This TCR beta chain came from a study of blood T cell repertoires in COVID-19. Authors' data handling: Amplification with reference gene primers provided the estimates of nucleated cell counts. Sequencing used immunoSEQ multiplex PCR; TCRdb keeps in-frame clones, though not all of them. The V and J calls and clone size come from that table; D and trimming were worked out from the DNA. Of 150,000 or so clones in the sample, roughly 85% were seen once. Symptom resolution, clearance, or two negative PCRs marked donors in Cohort 3 as recovered. V was cut by 2 bases and J by 3 bases, with 11 bases left in between. Germline assignment: CDR1 MDHEN and CDR2 SYDVKM. The CDR3 is 14 residues long.

Sample: PBMCs or T cells enriched from blood (not recorded which). The source is a woman aged 50 to 65 who had recovered from COVID-19. The V gene is TRBV28, the J gene TRBJ2-7; D gene uncertain. As DNA, the CDR3 is TGTGCCAGCAGTTTAGCAGCGTTCCGCTACGAGCAGTACTTC. Amino acids: CASSLAAFRYEQYF.